This TCR beta chain was documented in a study of blood T cell repertoires in COVID-19. Study information: The United States, Italy and Spain were the sources of the acute and convalescent COVID-19 samples.

Recovery meant two consecutive negative NP/OP PCR tests, professional clearance, or resolved symptoms. Trimming cost V 5 bases and J 1 base, with 12 bases left between them. The V gene's germline CDR1 is SGHTA and CDR2 FQGTGA. The length of the CDR3 is 14 residues. Original processing methods: It was from reference gene primer amplification that nucleated cell counts were estimated. Profiled with immunoSEQ multiplex PCR; TCRdb holds only in-frame clones, not every one. V, J and clone size reflect that table, while D and trimming were determined from the DNA. This sample carries 250,000 to 350,000 clones, around 90% of them seen once, and the ten largest clones take less than 3%.

The receptor comes from a woman aged 45-60 years who had recovered from COVID-19. J is TRBJ2-7 and V is TRBV7-3; D is perhaps TRBD2 (5 bases). Sample: PBMCs or T cells enriched from blood (not recorded which). CDR3 DNA: TGTGCCAGCAGCAAGGGCGGGTATTCCTACGAGCAGTACTTC. Amino acid sequence: CASSKGGYSYEQYF.